The 8 T cell receptor beta chains reported below all come from one sample, sequenced in a study of post-analysis software for immune sequencing data (dated by TCRdb to the mid-2010s). The paper's findings and limits, for the study overall: Significantly higher frequencies in patients than in controls were found for five or six TRBV segments, including TRBV5-6, TRBV5-1 and TRBV20-1.

The library came from PCR. The sequencing machine was an Illumina HiSeq 2500. To reduce PCR and sequencing biases, unique molecular identifiers were built into the TCR beta cDNA libraries. TCRdb trimmed the raw reads at Q25, called clones with MiXCR and kept productive beta chains. Each CDR3 protein gets just one entry, which takes the most common genes and DNA from the rows behind it. The sample includes approximately 570,000 distinct CDR3 sequences, with about 40% observed a single time. The top ten constitute more than 1.5% of the sample. Their specific antigens are unknown. Sequencing was carried out using blood. Source of these receptors: a girl between 5 and 17 years old with multiple sclerosis.

In regard to this clonotype: At one of its ends the junction is not consistent with the germline gene, which may arise from a read error. The V and J genes are TRBV4-1 and TRBJ2-1; 13 nucleotides align to TRBD2. Germline V gene sequence: CDR1 MGHRA, CDR2 YSYEKL. The CDR3 has 13 residues. CDR3 sequence reads: CAGSQLAGGPWFF. Here the CDR3 DNA reads TGCGCCGGCAGCCAACTAGCGGGGGGGCCTTGGTTCTTC.

The chain employs TRBV15 and TRBJ2-7; either TRBD1 or TRBD2 may fit D (5 bases each). Germline V CDR1 and CDR2: LNHNV, YYDKDF (reference sequence). This CDR3 has 15 amino acids. The V end was cut by 1 base, the J end by 6 bases, with 16 bases between. This CDR3 reads CATSRGGGASGEQYF. In nucleotides, the CDR3 is TGTGCCACCAGCAGAGGTGGTGGGGCAAGCGGCGAGCAGTACTTC.

J is TRBJ2-5 and V is TRBV5-1; D not resolved. CDR3 length equals 13 residues. Germline assignment: CDR1 SGHRS and CDR2 YFSETQ. V lost 5 bases to trimming and J lost 11 bases, with 19 bases between them. This CDR3 reads CASSIRINGEQYF. CDR3 bases: TGCGCCAGCAGTATCCGCATCAACGGTGAGCAGTACTTC.

This clonotype has a single count. The CDR3 protein is CASSQDPAGAGGDYGYTF. The CDR3 DNA is TGTGCCAGCAGCCAAGACCCAGCCGGGGCAGGGGGAGACTATGGCTACACCTTC. The V gene is TRBV3-1, the J gene TRBJ1-2, with 7 nucleotides matching TRBD1. CDR1 and CDR2 from the germline V gene are LGHDT and YNNKEL (reference sequence). J was trimmed by 3 bases and V by 0 bases; bases with no gene match: 13. The CDR3 has 18 amino acids.

V is TRBV12-3 or TRBV12-4 and J is TRBJ1-1, with 9 bases lining up with TRBD1. The CDR3 runs to 16 residues. V lost 6 bases and J lost 4; bases outside the gene matches: 12. The CDR3 DNA sequence: TGTGCCAGCAGAAGGGACAGGGAGAATGGGGGCACTGAAGCTTTCTTT. Translating it yields CASRRDRENGGTEAFF.

The gene calls are TRBV4-1 and TRBJ1-1, with D possibly being TRBD1 (5 bases). The germline V gene has CDR1 MGHRA and CDR2 YSYEKL. CDR3 length: 13 amino acids. Trimming removed 1 base at V and 8 bases at J, with 11 bases between. CDR3 protein: CASSQGGTAEAFF. The CDR3 DNA reads TGCGCCAGCAGCCAAGGTGGGACTGCCGAAGCTTTCTTT.

The CDR3 region is CASSSAISQGYTF. DNA of the CDR3: TGTGCCAGCAGTTCGGCCATCTCCCAGGGCTACACCTTC. The chain joins TRBV12-3 or TRBV12-4 to TRBJ1-2; D remains unclear. The V end lost 4 bases, the J end lost 8 bases, and 14 bases lay between the germline ends. The CDR3 is 13 residues long.

The chain joins TRBV12-3 or TRBV12-4 to TRBJ1-5; TRBD1 is a possible D gene (5 bases). Trimming left V 6 bases short and J 6 bases short, with 15 bases between. The CDR3 extends over 14 amino acids. Here the CDR3 reads CASSQQEGTQPQHF. The CDR3 DNA reads TGTGCCAGCAGCCAACAGGAGGGGACTCAGCCCCAGCATTTT.